These 22 T cell receptor beta chains share one sample of origin, sequenced in a study of cytomegalovirus exposure and HLA in healthy donors. PCR primers comprised 60 Vbeta and 13 Jbeta primers. Here immunoSEQ multiplex PCR was the method, and the copy in TCRdb shows in-frame clones only, minus some. The sample lists about 180,000 clones; 75% were seen once. Input material: PBMCs. The receptors were sampled from a male donor in good health and CMV-seronegative.

V is TRBV30 and J is TRBJ2-1; 8 nucleotides align to TRBD2. V trimming: 0 bases; J trimming: 10 bases; junction bases outside the gene matches: 17. CDR1 and CDR2 from the germline V gene are GTSNPN and SVGIG (reference sequence). The CDR3 is 17 residues long. The CDR3 DNA is TGTGCCTGGAGTGTATTTCGGGGGGGAGCGAGCGTCAGAGAGCAGTTCTTC. Its translation: CAWSVFRGGASVREQFF. Filled out from reference TRBV30 and TRBJ2-1, the complete variable domain reads SQTIHQWPATLVQPVGSPLSLECTVEGTSNPNLYWYRQAAGRGLQLLFYSVGIGQISSEVPQNLSASRPQDRQFILSSKKLLLSDSGFYLCAWSVFRGGASVREQFFGPGTRLTVL.

The CDR3 DNA reads TGTGCCAGCAGTTTAAGCACCGAGCTAAGTGGCTACACCTTC. Protein: CASSLSTELSGYTF. This chain joins TRBV28 and TRBJ1-2; D not resolved. Germline-derived CDR1 and CDR2 are MDHEN and SYDVKM. The V end was cut by 2 bases, the J end by 7 bases, with 14 bases between. This CDR3 has 14 residues.

This sequence joins TRBV18 and TRBJ1-2; TRBD1 matches 7 bases. This CDR3 has 14 residues. CDR1 and CDR2 (germline): KGHSH, LQKENI. Unmatched junction bases numbered 6, after V lost 3 bases and J lost 5 bases. CDR3 nucleotides: TGTGCCAGCTCACCTCAGGGGGTGGAGTATGGCTACACCTTC. Protein product: CASSPQGVEYGYTF.

This chain connects TRBV6-5 to TRBJ2-7; TRBD2 matches at 13 bases. This CDR3 comprises 15 residues. Germline V gene sequence: CDR1 MNHEY, CDR2 SVGAGI. V trimming: 6 bases; J trimming: 7 bases; junction bases outside the gene matches: 9. The CDR3 DNA sequence: TGTGCCAGCAGCCCTGGACTAGCGGGAGTCGGAGAGCAGTACTTC. The encoded protein is CASSPGLAGVGEQYF.

The chain combines TRBV15 with TRBJ1-5, with D unresolved. Trimming took off 0 bases at V and 0 bases at J, with 9 bases between the two ends. Germline loops: CDR1 LNHNV, CDR2 YYDKDF (reference sequence). This CDR3 comprises 16 residues. CDR3 sequence: CATSRDGEVSNQPQHF. In nucleotides, the CDR3 is TGTGCCACCAGCAGAGATGGGGAGGTTAGCAATCAGCCCCAGCATTTT.

The rearrangement joins TRBV4-1 to TRBJ1-5; D is ambiguous. The V end was cut by 1 base, the J end by 4 bases, with 11 bases between. The CDR3 loop spans 15 amino acids. Per germline, CDR1 MGHRA and CDR2 YSYEKL. The CDR3 DNA reads as TGCGCCAGCAGCCAAGGATGGCAGAAAAATCAGCCCCAGCATTTT. Protein: CASSQGWQKNQPQHF.

The rearrangement links TRBV9 to TRBJ2-5, with D possibly being TRBD1 (6 bases). This CDR3 spans 13 amino acids. Trimming removed 0 bases at V and 5 bases at J, with 8 bases between. CDR1 is SGDLS and CDR2 is YYNGEE in the germline V gene. Here the CDR3 DNA reads TGTGCCAGCAGCGTAGCTAGGGGGGAGACCCAGTACTTC. As protein: CASSVARGETQYF. The full variable domain, with the rest looked up from reference TRBV9 and TRBJ2-5, is DSGVTQTPKHLITATGQRVTLRCSPRSGDLSVYWYQQSLDQGLQFLIQYYNGEERAKGNILERFSAQQFPDLHSELNLSSLELGDSALYFCASSVARGETQYFGPGTRLLVL.

V usage is TRBV5-4 and J usage is TRBJ2-1; maybe TRBD2 (5 bases). CDR1 is SGHNT, CDR2 YYREEE, per germline (reference sequence). V was cut by 6 bases and J by 5 bases, with 18 bases left in between. The CDR3 extends over 15 amino acids. The CDR3 bases are TGTGCCAGCACCCCGTCGGGCGGGCGAAACAATGAGCAGTTCTTC. This sequence encodes CASTPSGGRNNEQFF.

The CDR3: CTSSLGEEEFRADQPQHF. CDR3 bases: TGCACCAGCAGCCTTGGTGAGGAGGAGTTCCGCGCGGATCAGCCCCAGCATTTT. The rearrangement joins TRBV1 to TRBJ1-5. TRBV1 counts as a pseudogene. This CDR3 has 18 residues.

The chain combines TRBV7-2 with TRBJ1-1; possible D gene TRBD1, 5 bases. Germline CDR1 reads SGHTA; CDR2 reads FQGNSA. The CDR3 has 15 residues. The V and J ends lost 1 base and 4 bases respectively, with 13 bases between them. CDR3 protein: CASSLVTGGGTEAFF. The CDR3 DNA sequence: TGTGCCAGCAGCTTAGTAACGGGGGGAGGCACTGAAGCTTTCTTT.

The CDR3 nucleotides read TGTGCCAGCAGCTTAGCTTTCACAGGGGGTACCTACGAGCAGTACTTC. Encoded protein: CASSLAFTGGTYEQYF. The chain links TRBV11-2 to TRBJ2-7; 8 positions match TRBD1. The CDR3 consists of 16 residues. The germline V gene has CDR1 SGHAT and CDR2 FQNNGV. With 1 base clipped from V and 2 bases from J, the junction kept 7 bases outside the gene matches.

The rearrangement links TRBV9 to TRBJ2-7; D is unclear. Germline-derived CDR1 and CDR2 are SGDLS and YYNGEE. The CDR3 is 15 amino acids. Trimming cost V 4 bases and J 0 bases, with 14 bases left between them. The CDR3 region is CASSPETTSSYEQYF. The CDR3 nucleotides read TGTGCCAGCAGCCCCGAGACAACTTCCTCCTACGAGCAGTACTTC.

The gene calls are TRBV27 and TRBJ2-1, with TRBD2 matching over 9 bases. Trimming cost V 5 bases and J 2 bases; bases outside gene matches: 10. Germline lookup yields CDR1 MNHEY and CDR2 SMNVEV (reference sequence). The CDR3 covers 17 residues. The CDR3: CASSLETSGMAYNEQFF. CDR3 nucleotides: TGTGCCAGCAGTCTAGAGACTAGCGGAATGGCCTACAATGAGCAGTTCTTC.

The rearrangement links TRBV6-1 to TRBJ2-3; the match to TRBD2 covers 8 bases. CDR3 size: 15 residues. Per germline, CDR1 MNHNS and CDR2 SASEGT. The trim removed 7 bases at V and 4 bases at J, leaving 10 bases unmatched. In DNA form, the CDR3 reads TGTGCCAGCACATCTGGGACTAGTTTATCAGATACGCAGTATTTT. Residues: CASTSGTSLSDTQYF.

This chain joins TRBV10-2 and TRBJ1-2; TRBD1 matches at 9 bases. V lost 8 bases, J lost 2 bases, and 6 bases stayed unmatched. Germline V gene sequence: CDR1 WSHSY, CDR2 SAAADI. This CDR3 comprises 14 residues. CDR3: CASRQGVGNYGYTF. In nucleotides, the CDR3 is TGCGCCAGCCGACAGGGGGTGGGGAACTATGGCTACACCTTC.

The chain uses TRBV6-5 and TRBJ1-2; 8 positions agree with TRBD1. CDR1 and CDR2 (germline): MNHEY, SVGAGI. V trimming: 6 bases; J trimming: 6 bases; junction bases outside the gene matches: 6. This CDR3 spans 13 amino acids. CDR3 coding DNA: TGTGCCAGCAGGGAAAAACAGGGGGATGGCTACACCTTC. This sequence encodes CASREKQGDGYTF.

This clone was picked up a small number of times. V gene TRBV30 combines with J gene TRBJ2-2; maybe TRBD2 (6 bases). V dropped 5 bases and J dropped 3 bases, with 13 bases sitting between them. The V gene's germline CDR1 is GTSNPN and CDR2 SVGIG (reference sequence). CDR3 length equals 14 residues. CDR3: CAWLGGTDTGELFF. CDR3 bases: TGTGCCTGGCTCGGGGGAACCGACACCGGGGAGCTGTTTTTT.

Remarks on this clone: Other DNA variants within this sample encode the same CDR3. This sequence joins TRBV30 and TRBJ1-1; D remains ambiguous. The CDR3 length is 13 residues. The germline gives CDR1 GTSNPN, CDR2 SVGIG (reference sequence). V shed 0 bases and J shed 1 base, with 6 bases lying between them. The CDR3 loop reads CAWSVLGNTEAFF. As DNA, the CDR3 is TGTGCCTGGAGTGTACTTGGGAACACTGAAGCTTTCTTT.

This clone turned up a few times. The chain couples TRBV6-1 to TRBJ2-1, with a weak D call TRBD1 (6 bases). The CDR3 extends over 13 amino acids. The V end was cut by 7 bases, the J end by 7 bases, with 14 bases between. Germline values: CDR1 MNHNS, CDR2 SASEGT. Here the CDR3 reads CASTDSGGNEQFF. The CDR3 DNA is TGTGCCAGCACGGACAGTGGCGGGAATGAGCAGTTCTTC.

The CDR3 loop reads CASSPGQGLNQPQHF. The CDR3 DNA follows: TGTGCCAGCAGTCCCGGCCAGGGGCTCAATCAGCCCCAGCATTTT. The chain couples TRBV28 to TRBJ1-5; TRBD1 might be the D (6 bases). The CDR3 consists of 15 residues. CDR1 MDHEN and CDR2 SYDVKM come from the germline V gene. Trimming removed 5 bases at V and 3 bases at J, with 14 bases between.

The chain uses TRBV6-6 and TRBJ2-7; weak D call: TRBD1 (6 bases). V lost 6 bases and J 2 bases, leaving 17 bases between the germline ends. Germline CDR1 reads MNHNY; CDR2 reads SVGAGI (reference sequence). CDR3 length: 15 residues. CDR3 coding DNA: TGTGCCAGCAGCCTCGGGCAGGGGCCCACCTACGAGCAGTACTTC. Its translation: CASSLGQGPTYEQYF.

The CDR3 sequence is CSALTGETKDTQYF. CDR3 bases: TGCAGCGCGCTTACAGGGGAAACCAAAGATACGCAGTATTTT. The V and J genes are TRBV29-1 and TRBJ2-3; 7 positions match TRBD1. The length of the CDR3 is 14 residues. The trim removed 7 bases at V and 5 bases at J, leaving 12 bases unmatched. Germline V lookup: CDR1 SQVTM, CDR2 ANQGSEA.